This record concerns one TCR beta chain sequence. What it binds is not known. This entry belongs to a study of cytomegalovirus exposure and HLA in healthy donors. Germline V gives CDR1 SGHAT, CDR2 FQNNGV. The CDR3 loop spans 15 amino acids. V gave up 2 bases and J gave up 7 bases; unmatched junction bases: 11. Generated by immunoSEQ multiplex PCR, the TCRdb table keeps only in-frame clones and is missing some. The sample records about 65,000 clones, approximately 96% being singletons. Regarding the study as a whole: Clusters of TCRs from the first cohort tended to co-occur in the approximately 120 validation repertoires (as a later analysis found). With high specificity and sensitivity, the classifier reportedly diagnosed cytomegalovirus status.

The TCR was taken from a man aged 18 to 29 in good health and CMV-seropositive. The specimen was PBMCs. The rearrangement uses TRBV11-2 and TRBJ2-7; 7 nucleotides align to TRBD1. This CDR3 is CASSLTTGTDFEQYF. As DNA, the CDR3 is TGTGCCAGCAGCTTAACCACCGGGACAGATTTTGAGCAGTACTTC.